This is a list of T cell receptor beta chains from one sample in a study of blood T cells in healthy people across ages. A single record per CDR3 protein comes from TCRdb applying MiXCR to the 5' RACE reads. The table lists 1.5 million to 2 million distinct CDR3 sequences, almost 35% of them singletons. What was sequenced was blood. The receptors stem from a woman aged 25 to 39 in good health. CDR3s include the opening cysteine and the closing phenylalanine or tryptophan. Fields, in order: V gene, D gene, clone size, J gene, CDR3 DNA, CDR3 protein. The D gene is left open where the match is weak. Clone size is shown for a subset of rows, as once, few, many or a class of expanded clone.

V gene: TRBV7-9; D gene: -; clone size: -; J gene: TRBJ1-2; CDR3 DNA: TGTGCCAGCAGCCCCACCTTCACACGGGTTGGAGGCTACACCTTC; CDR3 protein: CASSPTFTRVGGYTF
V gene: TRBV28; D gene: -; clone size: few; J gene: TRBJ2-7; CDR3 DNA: TGTGCCAGCGGGACCGATAACTACGAGCAGTACTTC; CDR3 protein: CASGTDNYEQYF
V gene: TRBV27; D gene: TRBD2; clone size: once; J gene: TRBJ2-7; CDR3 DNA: TGTGCCAGCGGTGCTCCGGGACTACAATCCTACGAGCAGTACTTC; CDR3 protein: CASGAPGLQSYEQYF
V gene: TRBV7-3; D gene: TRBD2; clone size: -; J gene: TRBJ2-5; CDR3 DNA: TGTGCCAGCAGCCCTCGGGGGACTAGGTTTGACCCAATAGAGACCCAGTACTTC; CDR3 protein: CASSPRGTRFDPIETQYF
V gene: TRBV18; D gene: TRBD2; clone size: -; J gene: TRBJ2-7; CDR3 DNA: TGTGCCAGCTCACCACCCGCGGGAGGGTACTACGAGCAGTACTTC; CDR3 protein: CASSPPAGGYYEQYF
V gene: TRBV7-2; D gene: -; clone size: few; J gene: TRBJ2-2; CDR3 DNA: TGTGCCAGCAGCCGACGCAACACCGGGGAGCTGTTTTTT; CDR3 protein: CASSRRNTGELFF
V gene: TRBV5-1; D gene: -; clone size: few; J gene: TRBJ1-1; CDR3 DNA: TGCGCCAGCAGCTTGGCTCGGGGGGTAGAAGCTTTCTTT; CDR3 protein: CASSLARGVEAFF
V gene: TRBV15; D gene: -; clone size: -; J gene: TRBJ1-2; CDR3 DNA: TGTGCCACCAGCAGAGACGGTGGCACCTATGGCTACACCTTC; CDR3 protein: CATSRDGGTYGYTF
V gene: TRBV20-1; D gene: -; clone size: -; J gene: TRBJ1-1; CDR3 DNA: TGCAGTGCTAGAGAGCCGACCGAGGTTAGGGACCTGAACACTGAAGCTTTCTTT; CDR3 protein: CSAREPTEVRDLNTEAFF
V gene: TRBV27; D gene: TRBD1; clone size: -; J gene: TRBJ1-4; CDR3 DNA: TGTGCCAGCAGTGATTCGTTCCAGGGGGCAGGAGAAAAACTGTTTTTT; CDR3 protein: CASSDSFQGAGEKLFF
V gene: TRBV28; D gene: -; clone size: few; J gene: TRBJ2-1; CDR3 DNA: TGTGCCAGCAGTACACGACTAGGTAGTGAGCAGTTCTTC; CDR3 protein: CASSTRLGSEQFF
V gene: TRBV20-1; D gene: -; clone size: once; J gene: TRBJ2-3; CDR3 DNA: TGCAGTGCTATTACAGGGATACAGACAGATACGCAGTATTTT; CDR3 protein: CSAITGIQTDTQYF
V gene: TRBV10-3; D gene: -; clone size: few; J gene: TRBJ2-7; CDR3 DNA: TGTGCCATCAGTGAGCCTGGGGTTAAGGCCTACGGGCAGTACTTC; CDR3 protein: CAISEPGVKAYGQYF
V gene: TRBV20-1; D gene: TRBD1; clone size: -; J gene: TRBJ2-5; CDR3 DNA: TGCAGTGCTAGAGTCGACAGGGTCGGTCCTTTTGATGAGCAGTACTTC; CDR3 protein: CSARVDRVGPFDEQYF
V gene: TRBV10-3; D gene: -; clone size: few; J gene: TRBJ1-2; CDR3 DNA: TGTGCCATCAGTGATAGCAGGGCCCGCAACTATGGCTACACCTTC; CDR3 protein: CAISDSRARNYGYTF
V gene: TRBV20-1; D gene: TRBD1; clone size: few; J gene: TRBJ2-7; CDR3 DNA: TGCAGTGCTAAAGTAGACAGGGGAATCTACGAGCAGTACTTC; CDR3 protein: CSAKVDRGIYEQYF
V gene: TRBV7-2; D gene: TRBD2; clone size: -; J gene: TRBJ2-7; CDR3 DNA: TGTGCCAGCAGCTTACTAGCGGGATCCGCCTACGAGCAGTACTTC; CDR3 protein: CASSLLAGSAYEQYF
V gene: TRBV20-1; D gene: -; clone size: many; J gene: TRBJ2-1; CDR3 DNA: TGCAGTGCTGTTGATACTAGGACGGGGTCCAATGAGCAGTTCTTC; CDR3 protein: CSAVDTRTGSNEQFF
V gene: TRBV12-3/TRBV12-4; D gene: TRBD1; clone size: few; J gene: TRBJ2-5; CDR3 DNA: TGTGCCAGCAGTAACTGGACAGGGGCAGAGACCCAGTACTTC; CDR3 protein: CASSNWTGAETQYF
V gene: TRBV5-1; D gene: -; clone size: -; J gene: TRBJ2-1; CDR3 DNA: TGCGCCAGCAGCGCCACTAGTGTCGTATACAATGAGCAGTTCTTC; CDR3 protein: CASSATSVVYNEQFF
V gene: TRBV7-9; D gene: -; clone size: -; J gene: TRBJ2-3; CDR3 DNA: TGTACCAGCAGCTTGGGCCTCGAGGGAACAGATACGCAGTATTTT; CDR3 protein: CTSSLGLEGTDTQYF
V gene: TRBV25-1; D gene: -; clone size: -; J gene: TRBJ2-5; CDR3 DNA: TGTGCCAGCAGTGCTATTGGGGAAGAGACCCAGTACTTC; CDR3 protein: CASSAIGEETQYF
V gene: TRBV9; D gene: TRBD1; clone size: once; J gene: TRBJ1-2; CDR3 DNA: TGTGCCAGCAGCGATCCGACAGGGGGCTACACCTTC; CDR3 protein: CASSDPTGGYTF
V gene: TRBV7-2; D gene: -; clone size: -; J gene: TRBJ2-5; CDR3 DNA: TGTGCCAGCAGCTGGGCCGGGGTGTACCAAGAGACCCAGTACTTC; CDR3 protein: CASSWAGVYQETQYF
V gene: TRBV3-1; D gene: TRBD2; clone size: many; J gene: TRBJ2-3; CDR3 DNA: TGTGCCAGCCTCGCGGGAGAGTCAGATACGCAGTATTTT; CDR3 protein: CASLAGESDTQYF
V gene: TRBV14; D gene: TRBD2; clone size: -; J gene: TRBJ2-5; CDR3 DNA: TGTGCCAGCAGCGGACTAGCGGGGCTAGAGACCCAGTACTTC; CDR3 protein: CASSGLAGLETQYF
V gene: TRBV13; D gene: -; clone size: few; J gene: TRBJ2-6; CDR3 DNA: TGTGCCAGCAGCGAGAGGACAAACTCTGGGGCCAACGTCCTGACTTTC; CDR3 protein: CASSERTNSGANVLTF
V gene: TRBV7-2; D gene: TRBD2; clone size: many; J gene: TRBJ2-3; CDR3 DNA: TGTGCCAGCAGCCAACGACGGGAGGGGGGTACGCAGTATTTT; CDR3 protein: CASSQRREGGTQYF
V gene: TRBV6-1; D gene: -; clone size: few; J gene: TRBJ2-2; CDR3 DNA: TGTGCCAGCAGTTGGATTGGCTTGAACACCGGGGAGCTGTTTTTT; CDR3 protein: CASSWIGLNTGELFF
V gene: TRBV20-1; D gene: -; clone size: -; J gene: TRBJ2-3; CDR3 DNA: TGCAGTGCTAAACGCTACACAGATACGCAGTATTTT; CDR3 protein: CSAKRYTDTQYF
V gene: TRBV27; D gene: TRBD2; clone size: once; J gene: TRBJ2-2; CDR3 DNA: TGTGCCAGCAGCCCATGGGGGGGAGATACCGGGGAGCTGTTTTTT; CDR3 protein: CASSPWGGDTGELFF
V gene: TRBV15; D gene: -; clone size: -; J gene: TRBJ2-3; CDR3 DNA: TGTGCCACCAACACACTAGCAGATACGCAGTATTTT; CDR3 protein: CATNTLADTQYF
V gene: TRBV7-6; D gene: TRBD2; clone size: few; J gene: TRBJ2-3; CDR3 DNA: TGTGCCAGCAGCTTACAGACTAGCGGGGGGGTTGCAGATACGCAGTATTTT; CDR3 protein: CASSLQTSGGVADTQYF
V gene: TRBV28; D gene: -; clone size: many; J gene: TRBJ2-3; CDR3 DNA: TGTGCCAGCAGTTTGGCGGTTACAGATACGCAGTATTTT; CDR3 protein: CASSLAVTDTQYF
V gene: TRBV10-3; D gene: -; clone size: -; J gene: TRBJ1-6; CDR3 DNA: TGTACCATCAGTGAGCTCTTGAGTTCACCCCTCCACTTT; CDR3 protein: CTISELLSSPLHF
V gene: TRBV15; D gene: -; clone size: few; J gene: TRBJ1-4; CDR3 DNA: TGTGCCACCAGCAGAGTGAGAGTCGGGGTTGAGGAACTGTTTTTT; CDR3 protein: CATSRVRVGVEELFF
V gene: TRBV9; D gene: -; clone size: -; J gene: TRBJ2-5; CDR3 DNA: TGTGCCAACAGCTCCCGGACGGACTTAGAGACCCAGTACTTC; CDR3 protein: CANSSRTDLETQYF
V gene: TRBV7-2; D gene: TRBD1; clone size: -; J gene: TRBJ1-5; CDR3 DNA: TGTGCCAGCAGCTTAGTAGGGGGCGAGGGTCAGCCCCAGCATTTT; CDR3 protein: CASSLVGGEGQPQHF
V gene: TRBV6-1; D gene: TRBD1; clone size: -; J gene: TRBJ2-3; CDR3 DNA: TGTGCCAGCAATACCGGGACAGTTAGCACAGATACGCAGTATTTT; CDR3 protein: CASNTGTVSTDTQYF
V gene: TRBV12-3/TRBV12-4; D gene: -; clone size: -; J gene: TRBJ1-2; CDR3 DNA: TGTGCCAGCAGTTTTCAGGAACACTATGGCTACACCTTC; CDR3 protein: CASSFQEHYGYTF